The 24 T cell receptor beta chains presented below share a single source sample, sequenced in a study of regulatory T cells in long-lasting Graves disease. Arm-PCR of CDR3 regions with iRepertoire HTBI primers generated TCR beta libraries. TCRdb passed the multiplex PCR reads through MiXCR, listing each CDR3 protein once. The table records about 610,000 distinct CDR3 sequences, about 16% of them present only once. Time point specified: newly diagnosed GD, antithyroid drugs for less than 3 months. RNA isolated from PBMCs was used to make the TCR library. In addition, the sample was reused for a study of T cells in Graves' hyperthyroidism and ophthalmopathy.

Material: peripheral blood mononuclear cells (PBMCs), obtained at new diagnosis, from a patient treated with antithyroid drugs. Every receptor here comes from a man aged 18-30 years with Graves disease.

The table lists this clonotype with many counts. The rearrangement uses TRBV24-1 and TRBJ1-2; a weak D match, TRBD1 (6 bases). CDR1 and CDR2 from the germline V gene are KGHDR and SFDVKD. Deletions cut 6 bases from V and 7 bases from J, with 20 bases between. CDR3 length: 15 amino acids. The CDR3 coding sequence is TGTGCCACCAGTCCCACGGACAGCCCAGTCAGTGGCTACACCTTC. Protein: CATSPTDSPVSGYTF.

This clonotype was counted many times. J is TRBJ2-7 and V is TRBV24-1, with TRBD2 matching 14 bases. The CDR3 runs to 16 residues. CDR1 KGHDR and CDR2 SFDVKD come from the germline V gene. V lost 4 bases to trimming and J lost 7 bases; unmatched junction nucleotides: 8. CDR3 coding DNA: TGTGCCACCAGTGACGCCGGGACTAGCGGGAGTAGGGAGCAGTACTTC. This codes for CATSDAGTSGSREQYF.

This clonotype was seen repeatedly, ten times or more. The chain recombines TRBV5-1 with TRBJ2-7; TRBD2 is a possible D gene (5 bases). The CDR3 is made up of 16 amino acids. The V end was cut by 0 bases, the J end by 4 bases, with 17 bases between. CDR1 is SGHRS, CDR2 YFSETQ, per germline. This chain's CDR3 is CASSLDLASSVYEQYF. As DNA, the CDR3 is TGCGCCAGCAGCTTGGATTTGGCTAGCTCCGTATACGAGCAGTACTTC.

There are many counts of this clonotype. The chain is built from TRBV30 and TRBJ2-7; weak D call: TRBD1 (5 bases). The CDR3 runs 13 residues. Trimming removed 2 bases at V and 3 bases at J, with 11 bases between. Germline V CDR1 and CDR2: GTSNPN, SVGIG (reference sequence). The CDR3 is CAWSPDRNYEQYF. The DNA of the CDR3 is TGTGCCTGGAGTCCAGACAGAAACTACGAGCAGTACTTC.

This clonotype was detected ten times or more. The chain couples TRBV7-2 to TRBJ2-1; no firm D call. The CDR3 is 11 amino acids. Per the germline V gene, CDR1 is SGHTA and CDR2 is FQGNSA. V was clipped by 2 bases and J by 6 bases, with 2 bases between them. CDR3 sequence reads: CASSLLNEQFF. The CDR3 nucleotides are TGTGCCAGCAGCTTACTCAATGAGCAGTTCTTC. The full variable domain, with the rest looked up from reference TRBV7-2 and TRBJ2-1, is GAGVSQSPSNKVTEKGKDVELRCDPISGHTALYWYRQSLGQGLEFLIYFQGNSAPDKSGLPSDRFSAERTGGSVSTLTIQRTQQEDSAVYLCASSLLNEQFFGPGTRLTVL.

Many counts were recorded for this clonotype. The chain carries TRBV12-3 or TRBV12-4 and TRBJ2-5; D uncertain. CDR3 length: 12 residues. Trimming left V 6 bases short and J 5 bases short, with 10 bases between. The CDR3 region is CASSQYRETQYF. The CDR3 nucleotides read TGTGCCAGCAGCCAATACCGGGAGACCCAGTACTTC.

In the case of this clonotype: This could be a read error, since a much larger clone is one nucleotide away. The rearrangement joins TRBV7-8 to TRBJ2-3; D gene ambiguous. The length of the CDR3 is 14 residues. Germline assignment: CDR1 SGHVS and CDR2 FQNEAQ. Trimming removed 6 bases from V and 0 bases from J, with 10 bases in between. The CDR3 DNA follows: TGTGCCAGCAGGCCTCTAGAAAGCACAGATACGCAGTATTTT. The encoded protein is CASRPLESTDTQYF.

This clonotype was recorded at least ten times. The chain uses TRBV6-1 and TRBJ1-1, with a possible D match to TRBD1 (5 bases). The CDR3 length is 14 residues. Germline CDR1 and CDR2: MNHNS and SASEGT. Trimming took 1 base from V and 3 from J, leaving 9 bases between them. Here the CDR3 DNA reads TGTGCCAGCAGTGAAGACAGGTCGGACACTGAAGCTTTCTTT. Its protein is CASSEDRSDTEAFF.

This rearrangement joins TRBV9 to TRBJ2-2; the D is unclear. Germline CDR1 is SGDLS and CDR2 is YYNGEE. The CDR3 consists of 13 residues. V lost 0 bases to trimming and J lost 7 bases, with 7 bases between them. The CDR3 region is CASSVVVGGELFF. The CDR3 nucleotides are TGTGCCAGCAGCGTAGTGGTGGGCGGGGAGCTGTTTTTT.

This clonotype was seen ten or more times. The rearrangement uses TRBV20-1 and TRBJ1-5; possibly TRBD1 for D (5 bases). Germline V gives CDR1 DFQATT, CDR2 SNEGSKA (reference sequence). The CDR3 runs to 13 residues. Trimming left V 5 bases short and J 3 bases short, with 11 bases between. CDR3 residues: CSAAGPFNQPQHF. The CDR3 DNA reads as TGCAGTGCTGCGGGACCGTTCAATCAGCCCCAGCATTTT.

This clonotype showed up many times. The chain has TRBV27 and TRBJ1-1; possibly TRBD1 for D (5 bases). The germline V and J ends were trimmed by 0 bases and 1 base, with 9 bases remaining between them. Germline-derived CDR1 and CDR2 are MNHEY and SMNVEV (reference sequence). The CDR3 sequence is 15 residues long. This CDR3 reads CASSLSFGANTEAFF. DNA for the CDR3: TGTGCCAGCAGTTTATCGTTCGGGGCGAACACTGAAGCTTTCTTT.

This clonotype appeared many times. This chain links TRBV28 with TRBJ1-5, with D perhaps matching TRBD1 (5 bases). Per germline, CDR1 MDHEN and CDR2 SYDVKM. V lost 4 bases, J lost 1 base, and 14 bases lay in between. The CDR3 is 16 residues long. The CDR3 spells CASSSPVGGSNQPQHF. The CDR3 DNA sequence: TGTGCCAGCAGTTCCCCAGTGGGGGGAAGCAATCAGCCCCAGCATTTT.

This clonotype has only a few counts. This chain connects TRBV7-9 to TRBJ2-2; 7 nucleotides match TRBD2. CDR1 and CDR2 (germline): SEHNR, FQNEAQ (reference sequence). V dropped 5 bases and J dropped 2; count of bases not matched to a gene: 5. The CDR3 extends over 15 amino acids. This chain's CDR3 is CASSAAGLNTGELFF. For the CDR3, the DNA is TGTGCCAGCAGCGCAGCGGGACTAAACACCGGGGAGCTGTTTTTT. Complete variable domain (other parts from reference TRBV7-9 and TRBJ2-2): DTGVSQNPRHKITKRGQNVTFRCDPISEHNRLYWYRQTLGQGPEFLTYFQNEAQLEKSRLLSDRFSAERPKGSFSTLEIQRTEQGDSAMYLCASSAAGLNTGELFFGEGSRLTVL.

This clonotype was seen only a few times. The chain is built from TRBV2 and TRBJ2-6; D not resolved. The CDR3 is 14 residues long. The V gene lost 3 bases and the J gene lost 0 bases, with 3 bases spanning the gap. CDR1 is SNHLY and CDR2 is FYNNEI in the germline V gene. The CDR3, as DNA: TGTGCCAGCAGTGAGTTCTCTGGGGCCAACGTCCTGACTTTC. Its protein is CASSEFSGANVLTF.

This clonotype was recorded many times. The chain uses TRBV5-6 and TRBJ2-1, with D perhaps matching TRBD2 (6 bases). Germline loops: CDR1 SGHDT, CDR2 YYEEEE. The CDR3 length is 16 residues. V was trimmed by 1 base and J by 3 bases, leaving 14 bases between them. In nucleotides, the CDR3 is TGTGCCAGCAGCTTGTCCGGCGGAGGGTACTACAATGAGCAGTTCTTC. It translates to CASSLSGGGYYNEQFF.

The table lists this clonotype with many counts. The chain joins TRBV11-2 to TRBJ2-1; D perhaps matches TRBD2 (5 bases). The germline V gene encodes CDR1 SGHAT and CDR2 FQNNGV. Deletions cut 7 bases from V and 6 bases from J, with 19 bases between. This CDR3 spans 15 amino acids. CDR3 in DNA: TGTGCCAGCACCGCGGCCCTGGCGGGTGTCAATGAGCAGTTCTTC. Protein: CASTAALAGVNEQFF.

CDR3 loop: CASSLGGTSGINEQFF. The CDR3 DNA is TGCGCCAGCAGCTTGGGGGGGACTAGCGGGATAAATGAGCAGTTCTTC. The rearrangement links TRBV5-1 to TRBJ2-1, with TRBD2 matching 13 bases. This CDR3 contains 16 residues. The V gene end was trimmed by 0 bases and the J gene end by 7 bases; junction bases not matched to a gene: 4. The germline CDR1 and CDR2 sequences are SGHRS and YFSETQ.

A note on this clonotype: At one of its ends the junction is not consistent with the germline gene, which may arise from a read error. The chain links TRBV12-3 or TRBV12-4 to TRBJ1-5; D perhaps matches TRBD1 (5 bases). The CDR3 is 15 amino acids. The CDR3 region is CASSLSDSSNQSQHF. The CDR3 bases are TGTGCCAGCAGTCTCTCCGACAGTAGCAATCAGTCCCAGCATTTT.

At least ten counts were recorded for this clonotype. The V and J genes are TRBV20-1 and TRBJ2-5, with TRBD2 identical over 11 bases. CDR1 is DFQATT and CDR2 is SNEGSKA in the germline V gene (reference sequence). V trimming: 1 base; J trimming: 3 bases; junction bases outside the gene matches: 10. This CDR3 is built from 17 residues. The CDR3 DNA is TGCAGTGCTAGAGCAATAGCGGGAGGGCCGTCGGAAGAGACCCAGTACTTC. Translation: CSARAIAGGPSEETQYF.

This clonotype was detected only a few times. A much larger clone differs by one base, so this may be a read error. The V and J genes are TRBV27 and TRBJ2-7; TRBD1 matches at 9 bases. CDR1 and CDR2 from the germline V gene are MNHEY and SMNVEV (reference sequence). The CDR3 sequence is 14 residues long. The V gene end was trimmed by 0 bases and the J gene end by 3 bases; junction bases not matched to a gene: 0. CDR3 bases: TGTGCCAGCAGTTTATCGACAGGGGGCTACGAGCAGTACTTC. This translates into CASSLSTGGYEQYF.

This sequence joins TRBV2 and TRBJ2-2; unclear D gene. Germline V gene data show CDR1 as SNHLY and CDR2 as FYNNEI. The CDR3 covers 20 residues. V was clipped by 6 bases and J by 0 bases, with 26 bases between them. The CDR3 nucleotides read TGTGCCAGCAGCCCTGATGGATTTGTGGACGCAACTCCGAACACCGGGGAGCTGTTTTTT. The encoded protein is CASSPDGFVDATPNTGELFF.

In regard to this clonotype: Its ends do not fully match the called genes, so a read error is possible. This chain joins TRBV6-1 and TRBJ2-7; 8 bases match TRBD1. CDR1 MNHNS and CDR2 SASEGT come from the germline V gene. The CDR3 sequence is 16 residues long. CDR3 amino acids: CASREGIGTGAYEQYF. Written as DNA, the CDR3 is TGTGCCAGCAGGGAAGGGATCGGGACAGGAGCCTACGAGCAGTACTTC.

This clonotype has a handful of counts. The chain links TRBV20-1 to TRBJ1-1; 8 positions agree with TRBD1. The CDR3 covers 15 residues. CDR1 is DFQATT, CDR2 SNEGSKA, per germline (reference sequence). The CDR3 loop is CRTGGQGGLDTEAFF. DNA of the CDR3: TGCAGAACCGGCGGACAGGGAGGGTTGGACACTGAAGCTTTCTTT.

CDR3 region: CASSLKGARGYGYTF. The CDR3 DNA sequence: TGTGCCAGCAGTTTAAAGGGGGCTAGGGGCTATGGCTACACCTTC. The chain combines TRBV27 with TRBJ1-2; 7 bases map to TRBD1. The CDR3 loop spans 15 amino acids. The germline V gene has CDR1 MNHEY and CDR2 SMNVEV (reference sequence). V was pared by 2 bases and J by 4 bases, with 7 bases of the junction left unmatched.